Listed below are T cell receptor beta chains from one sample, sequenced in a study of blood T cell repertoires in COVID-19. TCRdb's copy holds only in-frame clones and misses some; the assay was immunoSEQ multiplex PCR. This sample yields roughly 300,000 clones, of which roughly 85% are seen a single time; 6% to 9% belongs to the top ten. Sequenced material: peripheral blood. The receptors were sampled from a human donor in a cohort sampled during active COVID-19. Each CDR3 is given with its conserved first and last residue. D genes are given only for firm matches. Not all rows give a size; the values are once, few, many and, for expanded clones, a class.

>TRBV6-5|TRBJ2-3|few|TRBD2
TGTGCCAGCAGTTGGAGCGGGGGCCCCACAGATACGCAGTATTTT
CASSWSGGPTDTQYF
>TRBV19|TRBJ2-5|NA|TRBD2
TGTGCCAGTAGTCCGCAACTAGCGGGGGACCAAGAGACCCAGTACTTC
CASSPQLAGDQETQYF
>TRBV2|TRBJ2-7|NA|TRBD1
TGTGCCAGCAACGACAGGGGTAAAGACTACGAGCAGTACTTC
CASNDRGKDYEQYF
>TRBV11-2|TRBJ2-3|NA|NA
TGTGCCAGCAGCAAGACAGGCACAGATACGCAGTATTTT
CASSKTGTDTQYF
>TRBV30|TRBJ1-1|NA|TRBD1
TGTGCCGGAACTCGGGACAGACAAAACACTGAAGCTTTCTTT
CAGTRDRQNTEAFF
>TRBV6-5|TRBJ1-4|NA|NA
TGTGCCAGCAGTTTGTCAGGGCTTGGGGCTAATGAAAAACTGTTTTTT
CASSLSGLGANEKLFF
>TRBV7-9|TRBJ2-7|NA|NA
TGTGCCAGCAGCCCCGACAGCAACCTCGAGCAGTACTTC
CASSPDSNLEQYF
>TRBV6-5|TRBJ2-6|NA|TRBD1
TGTGCCAGCAGTTACGGGACAGGGGGGGCCAACGTCCTGACTTTC
CASSYGTGGANVLTF
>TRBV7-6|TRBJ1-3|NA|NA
TGTGCCAGCACCGACAGACTTCACTCTGGAAACACCATATATTTT
CASTDRLHSGNTIYF
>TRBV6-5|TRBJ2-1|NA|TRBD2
TGTGCCAGCAGGATGACTAGCGGGGGTATCAATGAGCAGTTCTTC
CASRMTSGGINEQFF
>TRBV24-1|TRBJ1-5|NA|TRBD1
TGTGCCACCAGTGGTGGGACAGGGCTCTACAATCAGCCCCAGCATTTT
CATSGGTGLYNQPQHF
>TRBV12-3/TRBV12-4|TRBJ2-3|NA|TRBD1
TGTGCCAGCAGTGGACAGGGGGCAGATACGCAGTATTTT
CASSGQGADTQYF
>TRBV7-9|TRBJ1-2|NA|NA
TGTGCCAGCAGCTCCCACTTCGATCTACTCAACTATGGCTACACCTTC
CASSSHFDLLNYGYTF
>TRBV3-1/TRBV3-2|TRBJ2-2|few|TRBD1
TGTGCCAGCCAGTGGGACAGGGGTTCCGCCGGGGAGCTGTTTTTT
CASQWDRGSAGELFF
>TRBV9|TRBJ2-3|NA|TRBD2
TGTGCCAGCAGCGTAGCGGGGGGACGTCTTAGCACAGATACGCAGTATTTT
CASSVAGGRLSTDTQYF
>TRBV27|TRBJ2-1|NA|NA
TGTGCCAGCAGGACCGGACTGAGTACCTACAATGAGCAGTTCTTC
CASRTGLSTYNEQFF
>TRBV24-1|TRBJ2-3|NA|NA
TGTGCCACCAGTGACCAGGGAATTTACACAGATACGCAGTATTTT
CATSDQGIYTDTQYF
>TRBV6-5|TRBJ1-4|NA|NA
TGTGCCAGCAGTTACATGGGGGGGGCTGGCGAAAAACTGTTTTTT
CASSYMGGAGEKLFF
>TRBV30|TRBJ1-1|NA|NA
TGTGCCAGCCAGAACACTGAAGCTTTCTTT
CASQNTEAFF
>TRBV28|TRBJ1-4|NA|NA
TGTGCCAGCAGTCGGAACACGGGGGGGCGCCGAAATGAAAAACTGTTTTTT
CASSRNTGGRRNEKLFF
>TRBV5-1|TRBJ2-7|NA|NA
TGCGCCAGCAGCTTGATCGGCGGCTCAGCCTACGAGCAGTACTTC
CASSLIGGSAYEQYF
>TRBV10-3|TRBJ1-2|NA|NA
TGTGCCATCAGTGAGGAGGGGAGGAAGTATGGCTACACCTTC
CAISEEGRKYGYTF
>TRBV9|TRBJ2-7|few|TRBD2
TGTGCCAGCAGCCAACTAGCGGGGGCACTCGAGCAGTACTTC
CASSQLAGALEQYF
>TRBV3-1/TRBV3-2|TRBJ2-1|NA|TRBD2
TGTGCCAGCAGCCATGGGACTAGCGCCTACAATGAGCAGTTCTTC
CASSHGTSAYNEQFF
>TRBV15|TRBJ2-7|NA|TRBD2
TGTGCCACCAGCGGGGAAGAGCGGGACTCCTACGAGCAGTACTTC
CATSGEERDSYEQYF
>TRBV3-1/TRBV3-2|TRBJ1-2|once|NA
TGTGCCAGCAGCCCGCCACGGGGGAACAACTATGGCTACACCTTC
CASSPPRGNNYGYTF
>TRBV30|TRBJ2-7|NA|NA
TGTGCCCAGCACAGGGGGGGCGAGCAGTACTTC
CAQHRGGEQYF
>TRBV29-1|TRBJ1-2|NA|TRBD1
TGCAGCGCTGGTTCTGGACAGGACTCTAGCTATGGCTACACCTTC
CSAGSGQDSSYGYTF
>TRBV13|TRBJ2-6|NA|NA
TGTGCCAGCAGCTCGGGAACAGGGTTTTCCTCTGGGGCCAACGTCCTGACTTTC
CASSSGTGFSSGANVLTF
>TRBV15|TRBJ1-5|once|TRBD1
TGTGCCACCAGCAGACCCTTGGGACAGGGGGGTCATCAGCCCCAGCATTTT
CATSRPLGQGGHQPQHF
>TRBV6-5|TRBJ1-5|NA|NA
TGTGCCAGCAGTTACTCGGCCGGGCAGCCCCAGCATTTT
CASSYSAGQPQHF
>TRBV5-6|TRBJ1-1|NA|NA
TGTGCCAGCAGCTTGGCGGGTTACACTGAAGCTTTCTTT
CASSLAGYTEAFF
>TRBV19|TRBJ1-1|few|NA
TGTGCCAGTAGTACGTATGGGGGAGGGGGCACTGAAGCTTTCTTT
CASSTYGGGGTEAFF
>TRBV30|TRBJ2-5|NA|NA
TGTGCCTGGAGTGTACTCCTTGCGGAGACCCAGTACTTC
CAWSVLLAETQYF
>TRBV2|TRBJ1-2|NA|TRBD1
TGTGCCAGCAGTTTCGGGACAGGGAGGAACTATGGCTACACCTTC
CASSFGTGRNYGYTF
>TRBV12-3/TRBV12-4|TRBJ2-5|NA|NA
TGTGCCAGCATCCCGGACAACCAAGAGACCCAGTACTTC
CASIPDNQETQYF
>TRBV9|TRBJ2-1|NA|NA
TGTGCCAGCAGCGTAGCGGTAAGTGGACTCCGGGGTCCCTACAATGAGCAGTTCTTC
CASSVAVSGLRGPYNEQFF
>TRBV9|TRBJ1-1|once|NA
TGTGCCAGCAGCCCCGGGTACACTGAAGCTTTCTTT
CASSPGYTEAFF
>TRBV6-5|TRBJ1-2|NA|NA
TGTGCCAGCAGTCCCGGGGTTGGCGGCTACACCTTC
CASSPGVGGYTF
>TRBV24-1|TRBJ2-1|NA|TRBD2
TGTGCCACCAGTTCCTTGGGGGGGGAAAATGAGCAGTTCTTC
CATSSLGGENEQFF
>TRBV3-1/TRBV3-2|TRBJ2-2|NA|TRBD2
TGTGCCAGCAGACTAGCGGGGGCGATTAACACCGGGGAGCTGTTTTTT
CASRLAGAINTGELFF
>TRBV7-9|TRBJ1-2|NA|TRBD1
TGTGCCAGCAGCTCCGGGACAGGGGGCCGGGGCTACACCTTC
CASSSGTGGRGYTF
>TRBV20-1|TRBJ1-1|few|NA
TGCAGTGTAGGACAGAACACTGAAGCTTTCTTT
CSVGQNTEAFF
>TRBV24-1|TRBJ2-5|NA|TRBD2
TGTGCCACCAGTGATCCCCGTCCCAGCGGGGGGGAGACCCAGTACTTC
CATSDPRPSGGETQYF
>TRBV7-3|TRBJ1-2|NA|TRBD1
TGTGCCAGCAGCTTGATGCCCGGGACAGGGGGGGATGGCTACACCTTC
CASSLMPGTGGDGYTF
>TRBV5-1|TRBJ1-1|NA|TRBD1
TGCGCCAGCAGCAGAACAGGGGGCTCGGTGACTGAAGCTTTCTTT
CASSRTGGSVTEAFF
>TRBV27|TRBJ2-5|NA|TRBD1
TGTGCCAGCAGTTTCCTACAGGGGGATTTCTTAGAGACCCAGTACTTC
CASSFLQGDFLETQYF
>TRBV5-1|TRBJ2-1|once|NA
TGCGCCAGCAGCTTGTTCGAGGGCAATGAGCAGTTCTTC
CASSLFEGNEQFF
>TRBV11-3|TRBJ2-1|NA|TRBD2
TGTGCCAGCAGCTTTAGCGGGGGGGTCTCCTACAATGAGCAGTTCTTC
CASSFSGGVSYNEQFF
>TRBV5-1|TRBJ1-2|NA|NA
TGCGCCAGCAGCAGAAAAACAGATTACGATGGCTACACCTTC
CASSRKTDYDGYTF
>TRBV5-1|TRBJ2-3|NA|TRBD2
TGCGCCAGCAGCTTGGATGGGAGGGCAGATACGCAGTATTTT
CASSLDGRADTQYF
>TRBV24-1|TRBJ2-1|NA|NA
TGTGCCACCAGTGAGGGTGGGGGGTCGCCCTATGAGCAGTTCTTC
CATSEGGGSPYEQFF
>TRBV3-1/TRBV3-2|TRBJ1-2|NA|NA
TGTGCCAGCAGCCCCTTTAGAGCGGGCTATGGCTACACCTTC
CASSPFRAGYGYTF
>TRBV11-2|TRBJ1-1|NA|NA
TGTGCCAGCAGCTTAGATCTTGGAGGGAGAGCTTTCTTT
CASSLDLGGRAFF